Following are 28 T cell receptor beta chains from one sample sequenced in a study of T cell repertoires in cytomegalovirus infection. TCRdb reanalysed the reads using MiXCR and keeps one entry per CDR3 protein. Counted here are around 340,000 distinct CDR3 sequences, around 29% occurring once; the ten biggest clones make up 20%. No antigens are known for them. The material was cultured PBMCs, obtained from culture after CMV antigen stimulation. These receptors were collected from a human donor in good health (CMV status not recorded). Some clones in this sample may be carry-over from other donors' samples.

CDR3 DNA: TGTGCCAGCAGCCAGGGGGGAACTAATGAAAAACTGTTTTTT. This codes for CASSQGGTNEKLFF. The rearrangement joins TRBV7-9 to TRBJ1-4; 7 bases align to TRBD1. CDR3 length equals 14 residues. Per the germline V gene, CDR1 is SEHNR and CDR2 is FQNEAQ (reference sequence). J lost 1 base, V lost 5 bases, and 1 base had no gene match.

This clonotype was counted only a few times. Here the CDR3 reads CASTILGRTYEQYF. In nucleotides, the CDR3 is TGTGCCAGCACCATCCTTGGACGGACCTACGAGCAGTACTTC. The chain has TRBV12-3 or TRBV12-4 and TRBJ2-7; D uncertain. V gave up 7 bases and J gave up 2 bases, with 15 bases separating them. The CDR3 extends over 14 amino acids.

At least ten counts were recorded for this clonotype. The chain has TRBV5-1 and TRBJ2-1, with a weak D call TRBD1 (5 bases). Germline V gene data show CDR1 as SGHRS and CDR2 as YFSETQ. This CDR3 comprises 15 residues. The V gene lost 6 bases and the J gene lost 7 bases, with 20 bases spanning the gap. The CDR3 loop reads CASTYLLTDFNEQFF. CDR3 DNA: TGCGCCAGCACCTATCTATTGACAGATTTTAATGAGCAGTTCTTC.

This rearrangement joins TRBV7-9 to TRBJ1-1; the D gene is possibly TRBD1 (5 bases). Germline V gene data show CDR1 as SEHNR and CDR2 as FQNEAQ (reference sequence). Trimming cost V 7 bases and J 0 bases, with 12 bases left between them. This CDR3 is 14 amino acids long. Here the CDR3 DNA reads TGTGCCAGCATCCCGGGACGGCTGAACACTGAAGCTTTCTTT. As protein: CASIPGRLNTEAFF.

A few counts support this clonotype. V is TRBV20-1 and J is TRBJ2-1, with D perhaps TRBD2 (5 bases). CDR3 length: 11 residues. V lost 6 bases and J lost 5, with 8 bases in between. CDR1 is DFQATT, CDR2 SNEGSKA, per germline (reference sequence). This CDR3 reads CSAGGHNEQFF. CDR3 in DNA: TGCAGTGCCGGAGGTCACAATGAGCAGTTCTTC.

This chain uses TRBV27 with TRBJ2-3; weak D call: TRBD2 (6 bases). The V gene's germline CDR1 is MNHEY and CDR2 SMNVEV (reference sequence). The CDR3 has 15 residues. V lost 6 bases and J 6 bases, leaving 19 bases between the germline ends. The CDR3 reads CASSPGTPKGDTQYF. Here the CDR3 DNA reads TGTGCCAGCAGCCCCGGGACTCCCAAAGGGGATACGCAGTATTTT.

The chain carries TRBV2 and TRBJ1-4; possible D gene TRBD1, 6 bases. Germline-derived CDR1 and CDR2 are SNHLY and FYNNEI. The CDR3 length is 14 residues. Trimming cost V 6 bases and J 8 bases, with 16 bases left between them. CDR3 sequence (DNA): TGTGCCAGCAGCGACCAGGGGAAAGGCGAAAAACTGTTTTTT. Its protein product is CASSDQGKGEKLFF.

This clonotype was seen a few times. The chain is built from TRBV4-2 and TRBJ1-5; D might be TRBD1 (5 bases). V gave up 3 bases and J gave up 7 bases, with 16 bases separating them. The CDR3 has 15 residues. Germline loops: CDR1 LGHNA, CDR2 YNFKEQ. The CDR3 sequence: CASSQYRGDGQPQHF. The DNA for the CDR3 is TGTGCCAGCAGCCAGTATAGAGGGGACGGGCAGCCCCAGCATTTT.

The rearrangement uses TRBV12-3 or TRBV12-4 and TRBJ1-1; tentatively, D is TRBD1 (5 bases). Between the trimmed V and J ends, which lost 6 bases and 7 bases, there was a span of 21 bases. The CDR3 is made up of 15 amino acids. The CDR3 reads CASSRAKQRGDEAFF. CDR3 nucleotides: TGTGCCAGCAGCCGAGCTAAACAGCGGGGGGATGAAGCTTTCTTT.

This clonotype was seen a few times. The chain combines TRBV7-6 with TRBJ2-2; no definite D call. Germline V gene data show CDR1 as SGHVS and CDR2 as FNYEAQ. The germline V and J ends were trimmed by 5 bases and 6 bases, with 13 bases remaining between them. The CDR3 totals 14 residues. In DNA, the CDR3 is TGTGCCAGCAGCCCCCGCTCTAGTTCCGGGGAGCTGTTTTTT. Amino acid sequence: CASSPRSSSGELFF.

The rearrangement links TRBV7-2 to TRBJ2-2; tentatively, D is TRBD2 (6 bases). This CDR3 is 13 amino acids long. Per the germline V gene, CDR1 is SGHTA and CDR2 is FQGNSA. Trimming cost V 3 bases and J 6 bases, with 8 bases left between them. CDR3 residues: CASSFGGAGELFF. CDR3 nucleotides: TGTGCCAGCAGCTTTGGCGGGGCCGGGGAGCTGTTTTTT.

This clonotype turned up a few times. The CDR3: CASSLEGSTEAFF. CDR3 DNA sequence: TGTGCCAGCAGTTTGGAGGGGAGCACTGAAGCTTTCTTT. The chain joins TRBV12-3 or TRBV12-4 to TRBJ1-1, with D tentatively TRBD1 (5 bases). V lost 3 bases, J lost 4 bases, and 9 bases lay in between. This CDR3 has 13 residues.

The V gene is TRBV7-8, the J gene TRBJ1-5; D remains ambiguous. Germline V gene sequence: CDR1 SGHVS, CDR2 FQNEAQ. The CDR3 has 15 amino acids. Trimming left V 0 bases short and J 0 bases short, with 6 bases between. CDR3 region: CASSLATGSNQPQHF. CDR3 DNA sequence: TGTGCCAGCAGCTTAGCGACGGGTAGCAATCAGCCCCAGCATTTT.

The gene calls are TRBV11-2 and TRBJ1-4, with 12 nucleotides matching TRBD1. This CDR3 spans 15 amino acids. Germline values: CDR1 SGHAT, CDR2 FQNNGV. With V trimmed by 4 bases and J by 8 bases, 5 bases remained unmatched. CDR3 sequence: CASSSAGTGGEKLFF. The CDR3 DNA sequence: TGTGCCAGCAGCTCCGCCGGGACAGGGGGCGAAAAACTGTTTTTT. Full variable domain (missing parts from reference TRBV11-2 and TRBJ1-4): EAGVAQSPRYKIIEKRQSVAFWCNPISGHATLYWYQQILGQGPKLLIQFQNNGVVDDSQLPKDRFSAERLKGVDSTLKIQPAKLEDSAVYLCASSSAGTGGEKLFFGSGTQLSVL.

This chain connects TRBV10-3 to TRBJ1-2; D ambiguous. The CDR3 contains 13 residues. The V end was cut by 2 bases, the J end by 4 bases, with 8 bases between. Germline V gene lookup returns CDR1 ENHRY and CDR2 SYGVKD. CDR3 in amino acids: CAISEGDGYGYTF. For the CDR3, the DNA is TGTGCCATCAGTGAGGGCGACGGCTATGGCTACACCTTC.

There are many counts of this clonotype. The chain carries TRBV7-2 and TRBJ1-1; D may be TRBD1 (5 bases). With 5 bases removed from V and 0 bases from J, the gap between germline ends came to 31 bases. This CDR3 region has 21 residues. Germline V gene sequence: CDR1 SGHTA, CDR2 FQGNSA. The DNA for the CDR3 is TGTGCCAGCAGCCCCCGCCGTTCTTGGGACGGCCGGAAGGGATTGAACACTGAAGCTTTCTTT. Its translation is CASSPRRSWDGRKGLNTEAFF.

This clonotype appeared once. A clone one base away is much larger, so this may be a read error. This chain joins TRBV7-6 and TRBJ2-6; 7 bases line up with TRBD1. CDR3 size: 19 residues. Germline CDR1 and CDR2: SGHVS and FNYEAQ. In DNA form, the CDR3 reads TGTGCCAGCAGCTTAGTATCCACAGGGGTACGCTCTGGGGCCACCGTCCTGACTTTC. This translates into CASSLVSTGVRSGATVLTF.

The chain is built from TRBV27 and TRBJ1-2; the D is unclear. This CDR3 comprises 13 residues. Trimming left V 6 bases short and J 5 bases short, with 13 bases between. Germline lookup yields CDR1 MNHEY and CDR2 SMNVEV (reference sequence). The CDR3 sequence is CASRTTLGYGYTF. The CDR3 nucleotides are TGTGCCAGCAGAACTACCTTGGGGTATGGCTACACCTTC.

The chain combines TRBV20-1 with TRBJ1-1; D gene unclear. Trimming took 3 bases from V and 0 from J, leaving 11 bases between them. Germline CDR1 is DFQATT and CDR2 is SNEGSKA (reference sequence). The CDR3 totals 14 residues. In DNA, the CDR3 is TGCAGTGCTAGCTTCGGGCACATGAACACTGAAGCTTTCTTT. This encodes CSASFGHMNTEAFF.

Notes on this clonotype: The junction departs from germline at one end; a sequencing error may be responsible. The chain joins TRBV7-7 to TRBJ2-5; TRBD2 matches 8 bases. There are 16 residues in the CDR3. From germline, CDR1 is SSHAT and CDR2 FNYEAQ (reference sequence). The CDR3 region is CASSLTPGGIGETQYF. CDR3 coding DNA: TGTGCTAGCAGCTTAACTCCGGGGGGGATTGGAGAGACCCAGTACTTC.

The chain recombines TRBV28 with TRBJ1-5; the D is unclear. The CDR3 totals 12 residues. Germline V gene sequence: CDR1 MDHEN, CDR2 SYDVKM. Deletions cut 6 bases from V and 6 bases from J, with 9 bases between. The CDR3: CASRLERQPQHF. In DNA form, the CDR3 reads TGTGCCAGCAGGCTTGAACGTCAGCCCCAGCATTTT.

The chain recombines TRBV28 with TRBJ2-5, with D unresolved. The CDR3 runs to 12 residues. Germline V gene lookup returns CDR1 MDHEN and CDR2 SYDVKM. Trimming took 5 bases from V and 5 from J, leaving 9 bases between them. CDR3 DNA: TGTGCCAGCAGTAAGCCCAGGGAGACCCAGTACTTC. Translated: CASSKPRETQYF.

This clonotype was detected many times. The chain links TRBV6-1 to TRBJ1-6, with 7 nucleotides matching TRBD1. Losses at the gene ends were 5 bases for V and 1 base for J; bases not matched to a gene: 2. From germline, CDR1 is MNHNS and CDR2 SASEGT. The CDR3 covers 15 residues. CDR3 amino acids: CASSPGGSYNSPLHF. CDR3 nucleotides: TGTGCCAGCAGTCCAGGGGGGTCCTATAATTCACCCCTCCACTTT.

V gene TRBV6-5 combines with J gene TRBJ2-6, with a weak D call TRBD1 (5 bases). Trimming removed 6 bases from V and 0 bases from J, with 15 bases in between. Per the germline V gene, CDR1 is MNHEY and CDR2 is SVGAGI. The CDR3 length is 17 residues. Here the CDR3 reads CASRNDSPFSGANVLTF. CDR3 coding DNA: TGTGCCAGCAGAAATGACAGCCCTTTCTCTGGGGCCAACGTCCTGACTTTC.

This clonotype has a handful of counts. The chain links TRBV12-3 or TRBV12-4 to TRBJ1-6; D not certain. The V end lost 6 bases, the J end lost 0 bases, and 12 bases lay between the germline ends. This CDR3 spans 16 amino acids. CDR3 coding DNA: TGTGCCAGCAGCAAAGCACGAAACTCCTATAATTCACCCCTCCACTTT. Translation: CASSKARNSYNSPLHF.

CDR3 protein: CASGLRVGMEGTNEKLFF. For the CDR3, the DNA is TGTGCTAGTGGTCTCCGCGTGGGGATGGAGGGAACTAATGAAAAACTGTTTTTT. The V and J genes are TRBV12-5 and TRBJ1-4; D unclear. The CDR3 extends over 18 amino acids. Trimming stripped 5 bases from V and 1 base from J, with 20 bases between. The germline V gene has CDR1 LGHNT and CDR2 FRNRAP.

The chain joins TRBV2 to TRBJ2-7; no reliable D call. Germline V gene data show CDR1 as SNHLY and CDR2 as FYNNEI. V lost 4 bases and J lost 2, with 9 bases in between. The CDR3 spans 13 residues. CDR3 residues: CASSVMEPYEQYF. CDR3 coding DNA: TGTGCCAGCAGTGTAATGGAACCCTACGAGCAGTACTTC.

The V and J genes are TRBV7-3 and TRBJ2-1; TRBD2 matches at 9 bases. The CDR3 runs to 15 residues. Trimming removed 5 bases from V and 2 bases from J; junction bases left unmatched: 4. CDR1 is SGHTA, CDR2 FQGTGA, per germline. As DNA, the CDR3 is TGTGCCAGCAGCCAGACTAGCGGAACCTACAATGAGCAGTTCTTC. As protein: CASSQTSGTYNEQFF.